The clone carrying this TCR beta chain was detected only once. Its specificity is not known. This record comes from a study of blood T cells in healthy people across ages. Primers used in a second PCR of about 6 to 11 cycles were a sample-barcoded 5' primer and a J-beta primer mix. A template-switch adaptor with 12 random nucleotides tagged each cDNA molecule. One entry per CDR3 protein, called by TCRdb with MiXCR from the 5' RACE reads. The sample has about 640,000 distinct CDR3 sequences, around 54% seen once. The CDR3 covers 14 residues. V was clipped by 4 bases and J by 6 bases; unmatched bases: 6. Germline CDR1 is SGHRS and CDR2 is YFSETQ. Study results and caveats: Compared with aged donors, long-lived donors showed fewer expanded clones, suggesting selection. Expanded clonotype changes were possibly confounded by unknown donor CMV status.

The draw of peripheral blood yielded around 10 milliliters from each donor. The chain carries TRBV5-1 and TRBJ2-2; 7 bases are a match to TRBD1. The receptor comes from a man aged 60 to 75 in good health. The sample was blood. The CDR3 sequence is CASSPTGVSGELFF. CDR3 coding DNA: TGCGCCAGCAGCCCCACAGGGGTCTCCGGGGAGCTGTTTTTT. Combining the CDR3 with reference TRBV5-1 and TRBJ2-2 gives the whole variable domain KAGVTQTPRYLIKTRGQQVTLSCSPISGHRSVSWYQQTPGQGLQFLFEYFSETQRNKGNFPGRFSGRQFSNSRSEMNVSTLELGDSALYLCASSPTGVSGELFFGEGSRLTVL.